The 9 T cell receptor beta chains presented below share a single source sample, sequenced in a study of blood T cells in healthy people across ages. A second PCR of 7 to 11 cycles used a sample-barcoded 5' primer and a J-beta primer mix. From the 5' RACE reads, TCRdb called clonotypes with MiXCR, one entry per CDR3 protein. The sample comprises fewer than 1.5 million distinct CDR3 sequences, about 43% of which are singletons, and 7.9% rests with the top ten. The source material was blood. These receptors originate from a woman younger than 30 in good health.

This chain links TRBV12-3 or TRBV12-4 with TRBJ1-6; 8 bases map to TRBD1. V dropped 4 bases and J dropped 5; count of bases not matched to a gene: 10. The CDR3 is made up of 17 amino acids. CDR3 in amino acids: CASSSRAGTGNNSPLHF. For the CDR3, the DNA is TGTGCCAGCAGTTCCCGCGCCGGGACAGGCAATAATTCACCCCTCCACTTT.

The CDR3 DNA is TGTGCTAGTGGTTTGGTACGGGTAGCGGTAAATACCTACAATGAGCAGTTCTTC. It is translated as CASGLVRVAVNTYNEQFF. The chain joins TRBV12-5 to TRBJ2-1, with a weak D call TRBD2 (6 bases). Germline V gives CDR1 LGHNT, CDR2 FRNRAP. The CDR3 contains 18 residues. V was trimmed by 0 bases and J by 2 bases, leaving 17 bases between them. Full variable domain (remainder filled in from reference TRBV12-5 and TRBJ2-1): DARVTQTPRHKVTEMGQEVTMRCQPILGHNTVFWYRQTMMQGLELLAYFRNRAPLDDSGMPKDRFSAEMPDATLATLKIQPSEPRDSAVYFCASGLVRVAVNTYNEQFFGPGTRLTVL.

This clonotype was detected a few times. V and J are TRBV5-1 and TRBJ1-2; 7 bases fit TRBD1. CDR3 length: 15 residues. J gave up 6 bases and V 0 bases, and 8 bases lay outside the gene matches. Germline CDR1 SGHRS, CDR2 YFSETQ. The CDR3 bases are TGCGCCAGCAGCTTGGAAAGAGGGACAGAAGATGGCTACACCTTC. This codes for CASSLERGTEDGYTF. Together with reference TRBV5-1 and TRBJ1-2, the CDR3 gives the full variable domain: KAGVTQTPRYLIKTRGQQVTLSCSPISGHRSVSWYQQTPGQGLQFLFEYFSETQRNKGNFPGRFSGRQFSNSRSEMNVSTLELGDSALYLCASSLERGTEDGYTFGSGTRLTVV.

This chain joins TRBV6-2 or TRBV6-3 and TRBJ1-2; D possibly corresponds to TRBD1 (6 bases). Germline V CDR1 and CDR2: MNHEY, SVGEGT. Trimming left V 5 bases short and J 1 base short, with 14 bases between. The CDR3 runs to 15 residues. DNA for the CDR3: TGTGCCAGCAGTCGCACAGGGATGGGTAACTATGGCTACACCTTC. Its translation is CASSRTGMGNYGYTF.

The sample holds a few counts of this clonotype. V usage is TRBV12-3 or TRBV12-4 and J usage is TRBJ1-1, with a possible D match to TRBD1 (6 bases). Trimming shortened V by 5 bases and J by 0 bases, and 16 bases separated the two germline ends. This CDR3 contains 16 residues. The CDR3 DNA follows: TGTGCCAGCAGTCCCGTCGGGGGGCCCCTGAACACTGAAGCTTTCTTT. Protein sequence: CASSPVGGPLNTEAFF.

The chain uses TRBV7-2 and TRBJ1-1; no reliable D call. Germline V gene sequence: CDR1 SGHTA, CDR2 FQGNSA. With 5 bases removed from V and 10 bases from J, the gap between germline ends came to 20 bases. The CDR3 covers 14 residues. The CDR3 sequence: CASSAGLPWIGAFF. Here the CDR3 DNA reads TGTGCCAGCAGCGCCGGGCTCCCTTGGATCGGAGCTTTCTTT.

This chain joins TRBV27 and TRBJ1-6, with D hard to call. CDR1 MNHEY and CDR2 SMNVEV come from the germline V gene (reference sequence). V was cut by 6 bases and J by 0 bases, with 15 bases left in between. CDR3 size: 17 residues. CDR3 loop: CASSYSSESSYNSPLHF. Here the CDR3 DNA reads TGTGCCAGCAGCTATAGTTCGGAGAGCTCCTATAATTCACCCCTCCACTTT.

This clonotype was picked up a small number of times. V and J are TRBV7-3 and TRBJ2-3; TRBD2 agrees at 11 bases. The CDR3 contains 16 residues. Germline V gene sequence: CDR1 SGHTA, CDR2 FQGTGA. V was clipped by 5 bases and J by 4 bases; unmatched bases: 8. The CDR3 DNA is TGTGCCAGCAGCCGGACCGGGACTAGCGGTCCAGATACGCAGTATTTT. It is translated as CASSRTGTSGPDTQYF.

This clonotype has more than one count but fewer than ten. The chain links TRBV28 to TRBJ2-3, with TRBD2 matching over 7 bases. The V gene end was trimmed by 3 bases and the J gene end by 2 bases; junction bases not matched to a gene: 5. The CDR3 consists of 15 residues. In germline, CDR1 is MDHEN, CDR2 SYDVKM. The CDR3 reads CASSLGLSDTDTQYF. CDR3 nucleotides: TGTGCCAGCAGTTTGGGACTATCCGACACAGATACGCAGTATTTT.